This T cell receptor beta chain was captured by sequencing in a study of Ad26.COV2.S vaccination and SARS-CoV-2 variants. For the study at large: The donor participated in the COV1001 trial, in its Ad26.COV2.S arm. Study-level results: Comparable non-spike TCR breadth was observed in vaccine and placebo recipients.

The CDR3 length is 14 residues. Note on this clone: The target antigen is unknown.

The treatment is: over 15 received Ad26.COV2.S at low or high dose, single or two shots; 5 received placebo; per-sample allocation not given. Repertoires come from day 63 after the first vaccine or placebo injection. A Boston donor was an adult aged 18-55 years. Sequencing used immunoSEQ multiplex PCR; TCRdb keeps in-frame clones, though not all of them. The sample has some 450,000 clones, 90% seen once; the top ten hold less than 5.5%. This sequence was found in a person aged 18-65 years who received the Ad26.COV2.S COVID-19 vaccine or a placebo. V is TRBV21-1 and J is TRBJ2-7; TRBD1, the D gene given by the table, was not confirmed from the DNA. TRBV21-1 is a known pseudogene. The material was peripheral blood, obtained in a trial of Ad26.COV2.S vaccine versus placebo. The CDR3 bases are TGTGCCAGCAGCAAAGAGTACAGGGTCTACGAGCAGTACTTC. This codes for CASSKEYRVYEQYF.